These 27 T cell receptor beta chains were all obtained from the same sample, sequenced in a study of blood T cell repertoires in COVID-19. Generated by immunoSEQ multiplex PCR, the TCRdb table keeps only in-frame clones and is missing some. Of some 180,000 clones listed, 75% to 90% are singletons. The sample was PBMCs or T cells enriched from blood (not recorded which). These receptors originate from a man aged 35-49 years who had recovered from COVID-19.

V usage is TRBV10-2 and J usage is TRBJ1-3, with D maybe TRBD1 (6 bases). Trimming removed 4 bases from V and 2 bases from J, with 15 bases in between. The germline gives CDR1 WSHSY, CDR2 SAAADI. This CDR3 comprises 16 residues. CDR3 in DNA: TGCGCCAGCAGTGTCGGGAGGGGGAGAACTGGAAACACCATATATTTT. Translation: CASSVGRGRTGNTIYF.

The chain has TRBV18 and TRBJ1-4; 10 bases agree with TRBD1. Germline lookup yields CDR1 KGHSH and CDR2 LQKENI. The CDR3 extends over 20 amino acids. Trimming removed 3 bases from V and 0 bases from J; junction bases left unmatched: 13. The CDR3 is CASSPFASTGGKATNEKLFF. CDR3 coding DNA: TGTGCCAGCTCACCCTTCGCCTCGACAGGGGGCAAAGCAACTAATGAAAAACTGTTTTTT.

The V gene is TRBV9, the J gene TRBJ2-5; a weak D match, TRBD2 (6 bases). V was cut by 4 bases and J by 5 bases, with 18 bases left in between. CDR1 is SGDLS, CDR2 YYNGEE, per germline. The CDR3 sequence is 15 residues long. Here the CDR3 reads CASSPGGTGIETQYF. CDR3 in DNA: TGTGCCAGCAGCCCCGGGGGAACCGGGATTGAGACCCAGTACTTC.

The chain combines TRBV6-1 with TRBJ1-2; TRBD1 matches at 10 bases. The V segment lost 2 bases and the J segment 4 bases; nucleotides outside the gene matches: 10. CDR1 MNHNS and CDR2 SASEGT come from the germline V gene. The CDR3 length is 17 residues. CDR3 bases: TGTGCCAGCAGTGAAAGGTGGGACAGGGGACGGGGCTATGGCTACACCTTC. Translation: CASSERWDRGRGYGYTF.

This clone showed up just a few times. V gene TRBV27 combines with J gene TRBJ2-7; the D is unclear. CDR3 length: 14 residues. The V end lost 4 bases, the J end lost 2 bases, and 12 bases lay between the germline ends. Germline V gene lookup returns CDR1 MNHEY and CDR2 SMNVEV (reference sequence). CDR3 nucleotides: TGTGCCAGCAGTTCACTGGATAGCACCTACGAGCAGTACTTC. Amino acids: CASSSLDSTYEQYF.

This chain links TRBV18 with TRBJ2-3; the match to TRBD1 covers 7 bases. Germline CDR1 and CDR2: KGHSH and LQKENI. J was trimmed by 6 bases and V by 0 bases; bases with no gene match: 9. This CDR3 has 16 amino acids. Here the CDR3 DNA reads TGTGCCAGCTCACCACCGTACAGGGGAATGACGGATACGCAGTATTTT. The encoded protein is CASSPPYRGMTDTQYF.

The gene calls are TRBV10-3 and TRBJ1-5, with 9 positions matching TRBD1. This CDR3 has 13 residues. Germline CDR1 and CDR2: ENHRY and SYGVKD. Losses at the gene ends were 11 bases for V and 4 bases for J; bases not matched to a gene: 6. CDR3 nucleotide sequence: TGTGCCTCGACCGGGACAGGGAATCAGCCCCAGCATTTT. Translating gives CASTGTGNQPQHF.

At least ten counts were recorded for this clone. The chain joins TRBV7-9 to TRBJ1-2; tentatively, D is TRBD1 (6 bases). V lost 1 base and J lost 2, with 11 bases in between. The CDR3 consists of 15 residues. The germline CDR1 and CDR2 sequences are SEHNR and FQNEAQ (reference sequence). The CDR3 reads CASSLELGQNYGYTF. The CDR3 DNA sequence: TGTGCCAGCAGCTTAGAGTTAGGACAGAACTATGGCTACACCTTC.

This sequence joins TRBV10-1 and TRBJ2-7, with no clear D. Trimming cost V 5 bases and J 4 bases, with 12 bases left between them. Germline V gene sequence: CDR1 WNHNN, CDR2 SYGVQD (reference sequence). The CDR3 is made up of 13 amino acids. CDR3 residues: CASSPNLNYEQYF. CDR3 nucleotides: TGCGCCAGCAGTCCAAACCTAAATTACGAGCAGTACTTC.

The chain couples TRBV24-1 to TRBJ1-5; possibly TRBD1 for D (5 bases). Trimming pared 3 bases from V and 3 bases from J, leaving 11 bases between. Germline V gene sequence: CDR1 KGHDR, CDR2 SFDVKD. The CDR3 consists of 15 residues. DNA of the CDR3: TGTGCCACCAGTGATCGGGCAGGGTTCAATCAGCCCCAGCATTTT. Translation: CATSDRAGFNQPQHF.

CDR3 loop: CASSQNSGTYNSPLHF. The CDR3 DNA is TGTGCCAGCAGCCAAAATTCCGGGACTTATAATTCACCCCTCCACTTT. The chain has TRBV14 and TRBJ1-6, with D maybe TRBD1 (5 bases). The germline gives CDR1 SGHDN, CDR2 FVKESK. The CDR3 is 16 residues long. V dropped 2 bases and J dropped 4 bases, with 12 bases sitting between them.

The gene calls are TRBV29-1 and TRBJ2-7; no definite D call. V gave up 6 bases and J gave up 2 bases, with 14 bases separating them. Germline CDR1 is SQVTM and CDR2 is ANQGSEA. The CDR3 runs 13 residues. CDR3 region: CSVVGHKPYEQYF. CDR3 sequence (DNA): TGCAGCGTAGTGGGCCATAAACCCTACGAGCAGTACTTC.

The rearrangement joins TRBV11-2 to TRBJ2-2; D not resolved. The CDR3 has 13 amino acids. Germline V lookup: CDR1 SGHAT, CDR2 FQNNGV. The V gene lost 3 bases and the J gene lost 3 bases, with 5 bases spanning the gap. CDR3 amino acids: CASSFIDTGELFF. The CDR3 DNA follows: TGTGCCAGCAGCTTCATAGACACCGGGGAGCTGTTTTTT. Full variable domain (rest looked up from reference TRBV11-2 and TRBJ2-2): EAGVAQSPRYKIIEKRQSVAFWCNPISGHATLYWYQQILGQGPKLLIQFQNNGVVDDSQLPKDRFSAERLKGVDSTLKIQPAKLEDSAVYLCASSFIDTGELFFGEGSRLTVL.

The CDR3, as DNA: TGTGCCAGTATGGGCAGGAGGACAGATACGCAGTATTTT. Amino acids: CASMGRRTDTQYF. The rearrangement uses TRBV19 and TRBJ2-3; D is perhaps TRBD2 (5 bases). V shed 7 bases and J shed 3 bases, with 11 bases lying between them. The length of the CDR3 is 13 residues. Per germline, CDR1 LNHDA and CDR2 SQIVND (reference sequence).

This rearrangement joins TRBV28 to TRBJ1-1; D gene unclear. Deletions cut 3 bases from V and 4 bases from J, with 9 bases between. CDR1 is MDHEN, CDR2 SYDVKM, per germline. The CDR3 covers 13 residues. This chain's CDR3 is CASSFLGGTEAFF. The CDR3 DNA sequence: TGTGCCAGCAGTTTCTTAGGCGGCACTGAAGCTTTCTTT. Full variable domain (missing parts from reference TRBV28 and TRBJ1-1): DVKVTQSSRYLVKRTGEKVFLECVQDMDHENMFWYRQDPGLGLRLIYFSYDVKMKEKGDIPEGYSVSREKKERFSLILESASTNQTSMYLCASSFLGGTEAFFGQGTRLTVV.

This chain connects TRBV19 to TRBJ1-3; tentatively, D is TRBD1 (6 bases). V gave up 10 bases and J gave up 0 bases, with 13 bases separating them. The CDR3 is 14 residues long. Germline CDR1 LNHDA, CDR2 SQIVND (reference sequence). CDR3: CATEGQLSGNTIYF. Written as DNA, the CDR3 is TGTGCCACTGAAGGACAGCTCTCTGGAAACACCATATATTTT.

V gene TRBV2 combines with J gene TRBJ2-7; TRBD1 agrees at 12 bases. Unmatched junction bases numbered 3, after V lost 6 bases and J lost 6 bases. Germline V CDR1 and CDR2: SNHLY, FYNNEI. This CDR3 comprises 13 residues. The CDR3 DNA sequence: TGTGCCAGCAGCCGGGACAGGGGGCCCGAGCAGTACTTC. Residues: CASSRDRGPEQYF.

The chain joins TRBV2 to TRBJ1-4, with D maybe TRBD1 (5 bases). Germline-derived CDR1 and CDR2 are SNHLY and FYNNEI. The CDR3 contains 16 residues. The germline V and J ends were trimmed by 6 bases and 0 bases, with 14 bases remaining between them. CDR3 residues: CASSPRAVATNEKLFF. As DNA, the CDR3 is TGTGCCAGCAGCCCCAGGGCAGTTGCAACTAATGAAAAACTGTTTTTT.

Only one count was recorded for this clone. The chain uses TRBV10-2 and TRBJ1-1; the D gene is possibly TRBD1 (6 bases). V was trimmed by 6 bases and J by 11 bases, leaving 25 bases between them. The CDR3 is 15 amino acids. Germline CDR1 and CDR2: WSHSY and SAAADI. CDR3 DNA: TGCGCCAGCAGAGAAACCAGGGGCCAACAGCCAGGGGCTTTCTTT. It encodes CASRETRGQQPGAFF.

V gene TRBV13 combines with J gene TRBJ2-3, with D perhaps TRBD2 (6 bases). In germline, CDR1 is PRHDT, CDR2 FYEKMQ (reference sequence). Trimming pared 1 base from V and 1 base from J, leaving 9 bases between. There are 15 residues in the CDR3. In nucleotides, the CDR3 is TGTGCCAGCAGCTTAGTCCTAGCGCGCACAGATACGCAGTATTTT. Protein sequence: CASSLVLARTDTQYF.

The chain is built from TRBV30 and TRBJ1-5, with TRBD1 matching 9 bases. Trimming removed 1 base from V and 7 bases from J; junction bases left unmatched: 8. CDR3 length: 15 amino acids. CDR1 is GTSNPN, CDR2 SVGIG, per germline (reference sequence). Written as DNA, the CDR3 is TGTGCCTGGAGTGCCTCGGACAGGGGTAACCAGCCCCAGCATTTT. Translation gives CAWSASDRGNQPQHF.

The chain is built from TRBV6-5 and TRBJ1-2; no clear D gene. With 1 base removed from V and 4 bases from J, the gap between germline ends came to 7 bases. This CDR3 contains 13 residues. CDR1 and CDR2 (germline): MNHEY, SVGAGI. CDR3 DNA sequence: TGTGCCAGCAGTTACTTGCCGAGCTATGGCTACACCTTC. As protein: CASSYLPSYGYTF.

V usage is TRBV19 and J usage is TRBJ1-1; D not resolved. Germline CDR1 is LNHDA and CDR2 is SQIVND (reference sequence). The germline V and J ends were trimmed by 10 bases and 5 bases, with 17 bases remaining between them. The CDR3 runs to 13 residues. The chain's CDR3 is CATWMTGETEAFF. The CDR3 DNA is TGTGCCACCTGGATGACCGGAGAAACTGAAGCTTTCTTT. The full variable domain, its missing parts supplied by reference TRBV19 and TRBJ1-1, is DGGITQSPKYLFRKEGQNVTLSCEQNLNHDAMYWYRQDPGQGLRLIYYSQIVNDFQKGDIAEGYSVSREKKESFPLTVTSAQKNPTAFYLCATWMTGETEAFFGQGTRLTVV.

The chain employs TRBV6-5 and TRBJ1-2, with TRBD1 matching over 8 bases. This CDR3 is 14 amino acids long. V lost 2 bases to trimming and J lost 2 bases; unmatched junction nucleotides: 1. Germline V gene sequence: CDR1 MNHEY, CDR2 SVGAGI. The CDR3 DNA sequence: TGTGCCAGCAGTTACGGGGACAGGAACTATGGCTACACCTTC. Its translation: CASSYGDRNYGYTF.

The genes are TRBV7-3 and TRBJ2-1; D remains ambiguous. Germline lookup yields CDR1 SGHTA and CDR2 FQGTGA. The germline V and J ends were trimmed by 3 bases and 9 bases, with 12 bases remaining between them. CDR3 length equals 13 residues. The CDR3 sequence: CASSFLLHREQFF. CDR3 coding DNA: TGTGCCAGCAGCTTCTTACTACACCGTGAGCAGTTCTTC.

This chain connects TRBV7-2 to TRBJ1-1; D unresolved. Germline lookup yields CDR1 SGHTA and CDR2 FQGNSA. The ends were cut back, 1 base at V and 4 bases at J, with 10 bases in the middle. The CDR3 loop spans 14 amino acids. The CDR3 DNA is TGTGCCAGCAGCTTAGGTGGGTCGGGCACTGAAGCTTTCTTT. This encodes CASSLGGSGTEAFF. The complete variable domain, with remaining parts taken from reference TRBV7-2 and TRBJ1-1, reads GAGVSQSPSNKVTEKGKDVELRCDPISGHTALYWYRQSLGQGLEFLIYFQGNSAPDKSGLPSDRFSAERTGGSVSTLTIQRTQQEDSAVYLCASSLGGSGTEAFFGQGTRLTVV.

This chain joins TRBV5-6 and TRBJ2-3, with 10 bases aligning to TRBD2. This CDR3 contains 15 residues. Trimming took 1 base from V and 6 from J; bases not matched to a gene: 5. Looked up from germline, CDR1 is SGHDT and CDR2 is YYEEEE. The CDR3 DNA follows: TGTGCCAGCAGCTTGCGGACTAGCGGAATGGATACGCAGTATTTT. As protein: CASSLRTSGMDTQYF.